Detailed here is one T cell receptor beta chain. No antigen is known for it. The sample is drawn from a study of identifying expanded T cells in peripheral blood. Study-level points and caveats: Over two and four weeks, about 15 and 18 clones changed, versus roughly 1.2 between replicates.

Using immunoSEQ multiplex PCR, the repertoire was profiled, and TCRdb retains in-frame clones only, with some absent. The sample yields about 110,000 clones, about 89% seen once. CDR1 and CDR2 (germline): SGHDT, YYEEEE. The V gene end was trimmed by 0 bases and the J gene end by 7 bases; junction bases not matched to a gene: 11. The CDR3 length is 16 residues. This rearrangement joins TRBV5-6 to TRBJ2-7; 9 bases fit TRBD1. The receptor comes from a person between 18 and 75 years old in good health. Specimen: blood. The CDR3 DNA sequence: TGTGCCAGCAGCTTGGCGGGACAGGGAATCTACGTGGAGCAGTACTTC. This gives the protein CASSLAGQGIYVEQYF.